The source of this TCR beta chain is a study of cytomegalovirus exposure and HLA in healthy donors. Study findings and constraints: A later analysis revealed that TCR association rates differed between HLA loci, peaking at DRB1 and bottoming out at HLA-C. Most TCRs appeared rarely, but some public TCRs recurred in many donors. There were 164 TCR beta chains listed as cytomegalovirus-associated.

Trimming stripped 7 bases from V and 4 bases from J, with 7 bases between. The CDR3 sequence is 11 residues long. The germline V gene has CDR1 LNHDA and CDR2 SQIVND (reference sequence). Primers included in the PCR were 60 Vbeta and 13 Jbeta primers. Authors' analysis steps: The authors later counted 65 million to 80 million unique TCR beta chains, approximately 10 million of them shared. Sequencing was performed with immunoSEQ multiplex PCR; in TCRdb, only in-frame clones are kept and a portion is missing. That table furnishes V, J and clone size, whereas the DNA furnished D and trimming. Among 150,000 to 180,000 clones listed, about four fifths were seen once. Only a few counts were recorded for this clone. Its target is unknown.

What was sequenced was PBMCs. This receptor was identified in a man between 18 and 35 years old in good health and CMV-seronegative. The V gene is TRBV19, the J gene TRBJ1-1; no definite D call. Here the CDR3 reads CASTTRTEAFF. In DNA form, the CDR3 reads TGTGCCAGTACCACGCGCACTGAAGCTTTCTTT.